These T cell receptor beta chains were read from a single sample in a study of cytomegalovirus exposure and HLA in healthy donors. The data were produced by immunoSEQ multiplex PCR, yet TCRdb's version contains in-frame clones alone and is incomplete. The sample includes over 100,000 clones, about 70% of them seen just once. The specimen was PBMCs. Source of these receptors: a woman in her twenties or thirties in good health and CMV-seronegative. CDR3s include the opening cysteine and the closing phenylalanine or tryptophan. The order of the fields is J gene, V gene, CDR3 length, clone size, D gene, CDR3 protein, CDR3 DNA. D genes are given only for firm matches. Clone size is not always given. Where it is, it says once, few, many or a class for expanded clones.

>TRBJ1-4|TRBV7-9|17|.|TRBD1
CASSRTGQGPRNEKLFF
TGTGCCAGCAGCCGAACCGGACAGGGGCCCCGAAATGAAAAACTGTTTTTT
>TRBJ1-3|TRBV2|13|.|.
CASARDSGNTIYF
TGTGCCAGCGCTAGAGACTCTGGAAACACCATATATTTT
>TRBJ1-1|TRBV6-5|12|.|.
CASTDWGAEAFF
TGTGCCAGCACCGATTGGGGGGCTGAAGCTTTCTTT
>TRBJ2-3|TRBV27|16|.|.
CASSVTTDFYPDTQYF
TGTGCCAGCAGTGTGACGACTGACTTCTACCCAGATACGCAGTATTTT
>TRBJ2-7|TRBV6-5|14|.|.
CASSMTQAAYEQYF
TGTGCCAGCAGTATGACACAGGCAGCCTACGAGCAGTACTTC
>TRBJ2-5|TRBV7-2|16|.|.
CASSFRSSREWETQYF
TGTGCCAGCAGCTTTCGGTCTTCGCGGGAATGGGAGACCCAGTACTTC
>TRBJ1-1|TRBV29-1|13|.|.
CSARHGLNTEAFF
TGCAGCGCCAGACATGGGCTGAACACTGAAGCTTTCTTT
>TRBJ1-1|TRBV5-1|15|.|TRBD1
CASSLTSGTEAEAFF
TGCGCCAGCAGCTTGACTAGTGGGACAGAAGCTGAAGCTTTCTTT
>TRBJ1-2|TRBV19|14|.|.
CASSNHPGVDGYTF
TGTGCCAGTAGTAACCATCCGGGGGTTGACGGCTACACCTTC
>TRBJ1-1|TRBV4-1|14|few|.
CASSHQALNTEAFF
TGCGCCAGCAGCCATCAAGCCCTGAACACTGAAGCTTTCTTT
>TRBJ2-3|TRBV19|16|few|.
CASSNGGATGTDTQYF
TGTGCCAGTAGTAATGGAGGGGCTACCGGAACAGATACGCAGTATTTT
>TRBJ1-5|TRBV4-1|13|.|.
CASSQDQNQPQHF
TGCGCCAGCAGCCAAGATCAAAATCAGCCCCAGCATTTT
>TRBJ2-3|TRBV11-2|14|.|.
CASSLDTVTDTQYF
TGTGCCAGCAGCTTAGATACAGTCACAGATACGCAGTATTTT
>TRBJ1-2|TRBV9|13|.|.
CASSVALAGGYTF
TGTGCCAGCAGCGTAGCCCTGGCTGGTGGCTACACCTTC